The 24 T cell receptor beta chains given below trace back to one sample, sequenced in a study of cytomegalovirus exposure and HLA in healthy donors. Researchers ran the PCR with 60 Vbeta and 13 Jbeta primers. Produced via immunoSEQ multiplex PCR; TCRdb's table is partial and in-frame only. This table holds approximately 100,000 clones, approximately 70% found once. Sequenced material: PBMCs. The receptors originated from a man aged 40-49 years in good health and CMV-seropositive.

This rearrangement joins TRBV18 to TRBJ2-7, with D possibly being TRBD1 (5 bases). Germline V gene sequence: CDR1 KGHSH, CDR2 LQKENI. Trimming shortened V by 0 bases and J by 7 bases, and 10 bases separated the two germline ends. The CDR3 loop spans 13 amino acids. CDR3 residues: CASSPPRGREQYF. The CDR3, as DNA: TGTGCCAGCTCACCACCAAGGGGAAGGGAGCAGTACTTC.

Comment on this clone: A read error may be the cause here, since a much bigger clone is one base away. The chain carries TRBV5-6 and TRBJ1-1; perhaps TRBD1 as D (6 bases). CDR3 size: 13 residues. The V and J ends lost 4 bases and 1 base respectively, with 8 bases between them. Germline V lookup: CDR1 SGHDT, CDR2 YYEEEE. As DNA, the CDR3 is TGTGCCAGCAGCCGGGACACGAACACTGAAGCTTTCTTT. Protein sequence: CASSRDTNTEAFF.

This rearrangement joins TRBV28 to TRBJ1-1; no clear D gene. CDR3 size: 12 residues. The ends were cut back, 6 bases at V and 0 bases at J, with 5 bases in the middle. The germline V gene encodes CDR1 MDHEN and CDR2 SYDVKM. Written as DNA, the CDR3 is TGTGCCAGCAGAACTTTGAACACTGAAGCTTTCTTT. Translation gives CASRTLNTEAFF.

J is TRBJ2-1 and V is TRBV7-9, with D possibly matching TRBD1 (6 bases). The CDR3 spans 14 residues. V was shortened by 0 bases and J by 7 bases, with 10 bases between the two germline ends. Germline lookup yields CDR1 SEHNR and CDR2 FQNEAQ (reference sequence). CDR3 nucleotide sequence: TGTGCCAGCAGCTTAGCAGGGGGAGCAAATGAGCAGTTCTTC. Translation: CASSLAGGANEQFF.

The chain employs TRBV10-3 and TRBJ1-4; no clear D. CDR1 and CDR2 (germline): ENHRY, SYGVKD. Between the trimmed V and J ends, which lost 3 bases and 6 bases, there was a span of 8 bases. There are 13 residues in the CDR3. CDR3 in DNA: TGTGCCATCAGTGACAGGCAGGATGAAAAACTGTTTTTT. Its protein is CAISDRQDEKLFF.

This clone came up once. The chain employs TRBV29-1 and TRBJ1-5, with D possibly TRBD1 on 6 matching bases. The V end was cut by 5 bases, the J end by 3 bases, with 11 bases between. The CDR3 has 13 amino acids. Germline V CDR1 and CDR2: SQVTM, ANQGSEA. DNA of the CDR3: TGCAGCGTTAGTGACAGGTACAATCAGCCCCAGCATTTT. The encoded protein is CSVSDRYNQPQHF.

The J gene is TRBJ1-6, the V gene TRBV30; TRBD1 matches 7 bases. The CDR3 totals 14 residues. Germline V gives CDR1 GTSNPN, CDR2 SVGIG (reference sequence). V was clipped by 3 bases and J by 6 bases; unmatched bases: 5. The CDR3 spells CAWRIGDSNSPLHF. The DNA of the CDR3 is TGTGCCTGGAGAATAGGGGACAGTAATTCACCCCTCCACTTT.

DNA for the CDR3: TGTGCCAGTAGTTGGACTAGATCGGCAGATACGCAGTATTTT. Its protein is CASSWTRSADTQYF. The gene calls are TRBV19 and TRBJ2-3, with TRBD2 identical over 7 bases. Germline V gives CDR1 LNHDA, CDR2 SQIVND (reference sequence). V shed 5 bases, J shed 4 bases, and the junction held 6 bases outside the gene matches. The CDR3 runs to 14 residues.

V gene TRBV6-5 combines with J gene TRBJ2-7, with 9 bases that match TRBD2. This CDR3 comprises 13 residues. The germline CDR1 and CDR2 sequences are MNHEY and SVGAGI. Losses at the gene ends were 8 bases for V and 0 bases for J; bases not matched to a gene: 2. The CDR3 spells CASRGRGSYEQYV. DNA of the CDR3: TGTGCCAGCCGCGGGAGGGGCTCCTACGAGCAGTACGTC.

The chain employs TRBV13 and TRBJ2-1; 7 bases line up with TRBD2. CDR1 and CDR2 (germline): PRHDT, FYEKMQ (reference sequence). This CDR3 is 16 amino acids long. The junction had 13 bases not matched to a gene; V was cut back by 6 bases and J by 5 bases. In DNA form, the CDR3 reads TGTGCCAGCAGTCCCGGGGGGACGGGCAATCACAATGAGCAGTTCTTC. This gives the protein CASSPGGTGNHNEQFF.

This chain connects TRBV30 to TRBJ1-2, with TRBD1 matching over 9 bases. This CDR3 is built from 14 residues. After removal of 4 bases from V and 2 bases from J, the junction contained 5 bases not matched to a gene. In germline, CDR1 is GTSNPN, CDR2 SVGIG (reference sequence). Here the CDR3 reads CAWTEQGANYGYTF. The CDR3 DNA reads TGTGCCTGGACCGAACAGGGGGCGAACTATGGCTACACCTTC.

This clone came up a few times. The chain has TRBV19 and TRBJ1-5; 8 bases line up with TRBD1. V gave up 7 bases and J gave up 4 bases; unmatched junction bases: 6. CDR1 LNHDA and CDR2 SQIVND come from the germline V gene (reference sequence). The CDR3 covers 14 residues. CDR3 sequence reads: CASNDRGANQPQHF. CDR3 bases: TGTGCCAGTAATGACAGGGGAGCAAATCAGCCCCAGCATTTT.

In its sample, this clone was seen a few times. The CDR3 coding sequence is TGTGCCAGCAGCCAAGATAGCGGGACTAGCGGGAGGGCCTACAATGAGCAGTTCTTC. Amino acid sequence: CASSQDSGTSGRAYNEQFF. The J gene is TRBJ2-1, the V gene TRBV4-2; 16 nucleotides align to TRBD2. V dropped 0 bases and J dropped 2; count of bases not matched to a gene: 4. The CDR3 has 19 amino acids. Germline loops: CDR1 LGHNA, CDR2 YNFKEQ.

This clone occurred many times. The chain uses TRBV4-1 and TRBJ1-1; TRBD1 matches at 7 bases. Unmatched junction bases numbered 5, after V lost 4 bases and J lost 6 bases. CDR3 length: 13 residues. Germline V gene data show CDR1 as MGHRA and CDR2 as YSYEKL. The CDR3 DNA reads as TGCGCCAGCAGCCCGGGACAGTACCCTGAAGCTTTCTTT. Translating it yields CASSPGQYPEAFF.

This chain uses TRBV13 with TRBJ2-7, with 9 positions matching TRBD2. CDR1 and CDR2 (germline): PRHDT, FYEKMQ (reference sequence). V dropped 2 bases and J dropped 4; count of bases not matched to a gene: 6. This CDR3 has 15 amino acids. The CDR3 region is CASSLSRGRAYEQYF. The CDR3 DNA follows: TGTGCCAGCAGCTTATCTCGCGGGAGGGCTTACGAGCAGTACTTC.

This clone showed up just once. Additional DNA sequences in this sample encode the identical CDR3. V is TRBV2 and J is TRBJ1-3, with D possibly matching TRBD1 (6 bases). The CDR3 length is 15 residues. The V end lost 1 base, the J end lost 3 bases, and 10 bases lay between the germline ends. The germline V gene encodes CDR1 SNHLY and CDR2 FYNNEI. The CDR3 sequence: CASSEGRGHGNTIYF. The CDR3 DNA is TGTGCCAGCAGTGAAGGCAGGGGCCATGGAAACACCATATATTTT.

This clone showed up just once. This chain connects TRBV9 to TRBJ2-1; 10 bases are shared with TRBD2. Unmatched junction bases numbered 9, after V lost 3 bases and J lost 6 bases. The CDR3 covers 16 residues. Germline lookup yields CDR1 SGDLS and CDR2 YYNGEE. The CDR3 region is CASSAQLAGDGNEQFF. In DNA form, the CDR3 reads TGTGCCAGCAGCGCCCAGCTAGCGGGAGACGGCAATGAGCAGTTCTTC.

This clone was detected once. The chain couples TRBV6-1 to TRBJ2-7; TRBD1 agrees at 9 bases. The CDR3 loop spans 16 amino acids. V lost 2 bases and J lost 2; bases outside the gene matches: 7. Germline values: CDR1 MNHNS, CDR2 SASEGT. The CDR3 region is CASSEPWDRETYEQYF. The CDR3 region has the DNA TGTGCCAGCAGTGAACCATGGGACAGGGAAACCTACGAGCAGTACTTC.

V and J are TRBV19 and TRBJ2-1, with TRBD2 identical over 13 bases. The CDR3 is made up of 15 amino acids. V gave up 4 bases and J gave up 10 bases; unmatched junction bases: 7. CDR1 and CDR2 from the germline V gene are LNHDA and SQIVND (reference sequence). CDR3 residues: CASSTSGTSGIEQFF. DNA for the CDR3: TGTGCCAGTAGTACATCCGGGACTAGCGGGATCGAGCAGTTCTTC.

V gene TRBV10-3 combines with J gene TRBJ2-1, with 10 bases fitting TRBD2. V gave up 0 bases and J gave up 6 bases; unmatched junction bases: 5. Germline loops: CDR1 ENHRY, CDR2 SYGVKD. The CDR3 loop spans 16 amino acids. CDR3: CAISESGGLATNEQFF. Here the CDR3 DNA reads TGTGCCATCAGTGAGTCGGGGGGACTAGCGACCAATGAGCAGTTCTTC.

V usage is TRBV4-1 and J usage is TRBJ2-2; perhaps TRBD2 as D (5 bases). Trimming removed 1 base at V and 4 bases at J, with 13 bases between. This CDR3 region has 16 residues. Looked up from germline, CDR1 is MGHRA and CDR2 is YSYEKL. CDR3 region: CASSQAGGRLTGELFF. The CDR3, as DNA: TGCGCCAGCAGCCAAGCCGGCGGGCGCCTCACCGGGGAGCTGTTTTTT.

The genes are TRBV10-2 and TRBJ1-5; weak D call: TRBD1 (6 bases). The CDR3 loop spans 14 amino acids. V gave up 4 bases and J gave up 4 bases, with 11 bases separating them. Germline CDR1 WSHSY, CDR2 SAAADI. CDR3 sequence (DNA): TGCGCCAGCAGTGTGGGACAAGGGAATCAGCCCCAGCATTTT. This gives the protein CASSVGQGNQPQHF.

This clone was recorded a few times. This CDR3 is also generated by other DNA sequences in the sample. The chain uses TRBV5-6 and TRBJ2-7; a weak D match, TRBD2 (6 bases). CDR1 is SGHDT, CDR2 YYEEEE, per germline. Trimming shortened V by 4 bases and J by 0 bases, and 11 bases separated the two germline ends. The CDR3 sequence is 14 residues long. The CDR3 DNA reads TGTGCCAGCAGCCTGGGGGACTCCTCCTACGAGCAGTACTTC. Protein product: CASSLGDSSYEQYF.

J is TRBJ1-2 and V is TRBV28; 7 bases align to TRBD1. V trimming: 7 bases; J trimming: 4 bases; junction bases outside the gene matches: 12. This CDR3 is built from 15 residues. The germline V gene has CDR1 MDHEN and CDR2 SYDVKM. CDR3 sequence (DNA): TGTGCCAGCAATCCGGGAGGGACAGACGCCTATGGCTACACCTTC. Amino acid sequence: CASNPGGTDAYGYTF.